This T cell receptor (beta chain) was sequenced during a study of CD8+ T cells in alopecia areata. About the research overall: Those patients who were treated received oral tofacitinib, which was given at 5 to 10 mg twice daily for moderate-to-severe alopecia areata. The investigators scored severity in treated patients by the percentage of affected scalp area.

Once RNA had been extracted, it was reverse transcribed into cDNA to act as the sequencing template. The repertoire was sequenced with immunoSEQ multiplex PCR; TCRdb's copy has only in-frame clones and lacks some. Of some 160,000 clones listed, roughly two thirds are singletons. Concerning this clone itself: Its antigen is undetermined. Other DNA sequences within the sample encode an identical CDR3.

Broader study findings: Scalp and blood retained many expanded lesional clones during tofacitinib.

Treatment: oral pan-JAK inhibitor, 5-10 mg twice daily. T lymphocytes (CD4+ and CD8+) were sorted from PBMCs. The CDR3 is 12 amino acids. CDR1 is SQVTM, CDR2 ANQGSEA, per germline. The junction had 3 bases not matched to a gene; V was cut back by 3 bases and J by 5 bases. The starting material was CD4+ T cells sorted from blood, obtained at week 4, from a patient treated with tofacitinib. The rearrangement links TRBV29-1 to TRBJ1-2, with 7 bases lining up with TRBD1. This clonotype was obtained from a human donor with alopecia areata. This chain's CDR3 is CSVDRQGYGYTF. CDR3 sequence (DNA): TGCAGCGTTGACAGACAGGGATATGGCTACACCTTC. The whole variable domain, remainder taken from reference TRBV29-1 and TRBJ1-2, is SAVISQKPSRDICQRGTSLTIQCQVDSQVTMMFWYRQQPGQSLTLIATANQGSEATYESGFVIDKFPISRPNLTFSTLTVSNMSPEDSSIYLCSVDRQGYGYTFGSGTRLTVV.